This is a list of T cell receptor beta chains from one sample in a study of PD-1 blockade in classical Hodgkin lymphoma. Assay: immunoSEQ multiplex PCR; the TCRdb copy retains only in-frame clones and omits some. The profile shows around 32,000 clones, approximately 90% of them singletons. Source material: CD4+ T cells from blood. All receptors come from a human donor with classical Hodgkin lymphoma. The CDR3 runs from the conserved cysteine through the conserved F or W. A D gene is named only where the DNA matches it firmly. A clone size is listed for some rows: how often the clone was seen (once, few, many), or a class if it is expanded.

clone_size: -; cdr3_length: 15; d_call: -; v_call: TRBV30; j_call: TRBJ1-3; cdr3_nt: TGTGCCTGGAGTGTAGGAGGGTACACTGGAAACACCATATATTTT; cdr3_aa: CAWSVGGYTGNTIYF
clone_size: -; cdr3_length: 13; d_call: -; v_call: TRBV11-2; j_call: TRBJ2-2; cdr3_nt: TGTGCCAGCAGCCCATCGAACACCGGGGAGCTGTTTTTT; cdr3_aa: CASSPSNTGELFF
clone_size: -; cdr3_length: 15; d_call: TRBD2; v_call: TRBV5-8; j_call: TRBJ2-2; cdr3_nt: TGTGCCAGCAGCTTTCGCGGGGGAAGGACCGGGGAGCTGTTTTTT; cdr3_aa: CASSFRGGRTGELFF
clone_size: once; cdr3_length: 16; d_call: -; v_call: TRBV7-9; j_call: TRBJ1-5; cdr3_nt: TGTGCCAGCAGCTTAGGGTACCCAGGGTACACTCAGCCCCAGCATTTT; cdr3_aa: CASSLGYPGYTQPQHF
clone_size: -; cdr3_length: 15; d_call: -; v_call: TRBV7-2; j_call: TRBJ2-7; cdr3_nt: TGTGCCAGCAGCTTAGACGCAGGCTCTTCCTACGAGCAGTACTTC; cdr3_aa: CASSLDAGSSYEQYF
clone_size: few; cdr3_length: 13; d_call: -; v_call: TRBV19; j_call: TRBJ1-2; cdr3_nt: TGTGCCAGTAGTATCGGAGTCAACTATGGCTACACCTTC; cdr3_aa: CASSIGVNYGYTF
clone_size: once; cdr3_length: 13; d_call: -; v_call: TRBV6-1; j_call: TRBJ1-3; cdr3_nt: TGTGCCAGCAGTGAACCCGGACGCTCCACCATATATTTT; cdr3_aa: CASSEPGRSTIYF
clone_size: -; cdr3_length: 16; d_call: -; v_call: TRBV5-1; j_call: TRBJ2-1; cdr3_nt: TGCGCCAGCAGCCAAACCCTACCGGGCCGGGGTGATGAGCAGTTCTTC; cdr3_aa: CASSQTLPGRGDEQFF
clone_size: -; cdr3_length: 15; d_call: TRBD1; v_call: TRBV7-6; j_call: TRBJ1-1; cdr3_nt: TGTGCCAGCAGCTGGGGGAGGGGGCTCGACACTGAAGCTTTCTTT; cdr3_aa: CASSWGRGLDTEAFF
clone_size: -; cdr3_length: 16; d_call: -; v_call: TRBV28; j_call: TRBJ2-7; cdr3_nt: TGTGCCAGCAGATTTTCCGGCAGGGGAAGCTCCTACGAGCAGTACTTC; cdr3_aa: CASRFSGRGSSYEQYF
clone_size: -; cdr3_length: 13; d_call: -; v_call: TRBV11-2; j_call: TRBJ2-3; cdr3_nt: TGTGCCAGCAGCTTCCACACCGCAGATACGCAGTATTTT; cdr3_aa: CASSFHTADTQYF
clone_size: once; cdr3_length: 18; d_call: -; v_call: TRBV5-1; j_call: TRBJ1-3; cdr3_nt: TGCGCCAGCAGCTTGGAAGTAGGGGCCCGACCTTCTGGAAACACCATATATTTT; cdr3_aa: CASSLEVGARPSGNTIYF
clone_size: once; cdr3_length: 13; d_call: -; v_call: TRBV5-6; j_call: TRBJ2-3; cdr3_nt: TGTGCCAGCAGCTTGCCTAGCACAGATACGCAGTATTTT; cdr3_aa: CASSLPSTDTQYF
clone_size: few; cdr3_length: 15; d_call: TRBD2; v_call: TRBV11-2; j_call: TRBJ2-1; cdr3_nt: TGTGCCAGCAGCACCCTAGCGGGAGGGGCGGATGAGCAGTTCTTC; cdr3_aa: CASSTLAGGADEQFF
clone_size: -; cdr3_length: 13; d_call: -; v_call: TRBV18; j_call: TRBJ2-1; cdr3_nt: TGTGCCAGCTCACCCCCTTTTTTAACCGAGCAGTTCTTC; cdr3_aa: CASSPPFLTEQFF
clone_size: -; cdr3_length: 14; d_call: TRBD2; v_call: TRBV5-1; j_call: TRBJ2-3; cdr3_nt: TGCGCCAGCAGCTTGAAGCGGGAAACCGATACGCAGTATTTT; cdr3_aa: CASSLKRETDTQYF
clone_size: -; cdr3_length: 13; d_call: -; v_call: TRBV4-1; j_call: TRBJ1-1; cdr3_nt: TGCGCCAGCAGCCAAGGGTGGGACACTGAAGCTTTCTTT; cdr3_aa: CASSQGWDTEAFF
clone_size: -; cdr3_length: 16; d_call: -; v_call: TRBV18; j_call: TRBJ2-5; cdr3_nt: TGTGCCAGCTCACCAAGAGCCAGGGCGTACCAAGAGACCCAGTACTTC; cdr3_aa: CASSPRARAYQETQYF
clone_size: -; cdr3_length: 15; d_call: TRBD1; v_call: TRBV7-2; j_call: TRBJ1-5; cdr3_nt: TGTGCCAGCAGCTTAGTAGGGCAGGGGGGGCAGCCCCAGCATTTT; cdr3_aa: CASSLVGQGGQPQHF
clone_size: -; cdr3_length: 12; d_call: -; v_call: TRBV6-1; j_call: TRBJ1-1; cdr3_nt: TGTGCCAGCAGTGAAGACGACCGCCGGGCTTTCTTT; cdr3_aa: CASSEDDRRAFF